The text below deals with one TCR beta chain. Among the unsorted PBMC samples, replicate PCRs used about 280 ng DNA, roughly 30,000 T cell genomes. TCRdb's table, derived via immunoSEQ multiplex PCR, lists solely in-frame clones and lacks some. The profile shows nearly 500,000 clones, 76% of them singletons. These data come from a study of shared clonotypes between healthy human individuals. The germline V gene encodes CDR1 SGHDT and CDR2 YYEEEE. The CDR3 is made up of 14 amino acids. The V end lost 1 base, the J end lost 8 bases, and 15 bases lay between the germline ends. The sample consisted of PBMCs. This TCR was recovered from a woman in her forties in good health. Some clones in this sample may be carry-over from other donors' samples. The gene calls are TRBV5-6 and TRBJ1-2; possibly TRBD1 for D (5 bases). DNA for the CDR3: TGTGCCAGCAGCTTGTTTCGGGGCTCAGAGGGCTACACCTTC. This sequence encodes CASSLFRGSEGYTF. The full variable domain, its missing parts supplied by reference TRBV5-6 and TRBJ1-2, is DAGVTQSPTHLIKTRGQQVTLRCSPKSGHDTVSWYQQALGQGPQFIFQYYEEEERQRGNFPDRFSGHQFPNYSSELNVNALLLGDSALYLCASSLFRGSEGYTFGSGTRLTVV.